This TCR beta chain was captured by sequencing in a study of early stage breast cancer tumors. Whole-study context: Of around 16 invasive breast tumors, about a dozen were hormone receptor-positive, HER2-negative.

Study outcomes and limitations: Comparing each tissue with blood distinguished tumor from normal in 14 of 16 patients. Tumors had about 2.4-fold higher T cell density and higher clonality than adjacent normal breast tissue.

Notes on this clone: The antigen remains unidentified.

Each sample had two DNA replicates, about 0.47 ug blood or roughly 1.4 ug tissue. The assay was immunoSEQ multiplex PCR, and TCRdb's table has in-frame clones only and misses some. The sample holds about 29,000 clones; approximately 84% are singletons and the top ten take approximately 9%. CDR3 length: 15 residues. Germline-derived CDR1 and CDR2 are SGHRS and YFSETQ. V gave up 3 bases and J gave up 0 bases; unmatched junction bases: 2. What was sequenced was blood. This TCR was recovered from a person aged 45-60 years with breast cancer. V gene TRBV5-1 combines with J gene TRBJ1-4; 7 nucleotides line up with TRBD1. Written as DNA, the CDR3 is TGCGCCAGCAGCTCAGGGGGTACAACTAATGAAAAACTGTTTTTT. This gives the protein CASSSGGTTNEKLFF.